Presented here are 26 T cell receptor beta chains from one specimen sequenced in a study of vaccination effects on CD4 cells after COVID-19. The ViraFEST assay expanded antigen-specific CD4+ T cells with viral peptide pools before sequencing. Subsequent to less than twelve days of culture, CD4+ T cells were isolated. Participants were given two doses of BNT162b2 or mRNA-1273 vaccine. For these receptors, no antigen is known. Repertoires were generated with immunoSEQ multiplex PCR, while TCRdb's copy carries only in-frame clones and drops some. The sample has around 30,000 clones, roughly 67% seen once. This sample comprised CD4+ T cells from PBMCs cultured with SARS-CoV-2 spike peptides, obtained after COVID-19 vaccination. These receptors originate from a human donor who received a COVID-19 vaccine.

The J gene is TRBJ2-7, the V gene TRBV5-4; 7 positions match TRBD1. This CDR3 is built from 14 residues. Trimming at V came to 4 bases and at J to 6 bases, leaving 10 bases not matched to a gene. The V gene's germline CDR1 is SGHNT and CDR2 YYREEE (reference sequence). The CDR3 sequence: CASSPPGQLFEQYF. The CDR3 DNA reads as TGTGCCAGCAGCCCACCGGGACAGCTGTTCGAGCAGTACTTC. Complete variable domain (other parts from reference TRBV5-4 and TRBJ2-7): ETGVTQSPTHLIKTRGQQVTLRCSSQSGHNTVSWYQQALGQGPQFIFQYYREEENGRGNFPPRFSGLQFPNYSSELNVNALELDDSALYLCASSPPGQLFEQYFGPGTRLTVT.

The CDR3 nucleotides are TGTGCCAGCAGCCAAGTGGGACTGGTGGGGAACAATGAGCAGTTCTTC. Amino acid sequence: CASSQVGLVGNNEQFF. This chain joins TRBV4-2 and TRBJ2-1; D perhaps matches TRBD2 (6 bases). This CDR3 spans 16 amino acids. CDR1 is LGHNA and CDR2 is YNFKEQ in the germline V gene. Trimming removed 1 base at V and 5 bases at J, with 15 bases between.

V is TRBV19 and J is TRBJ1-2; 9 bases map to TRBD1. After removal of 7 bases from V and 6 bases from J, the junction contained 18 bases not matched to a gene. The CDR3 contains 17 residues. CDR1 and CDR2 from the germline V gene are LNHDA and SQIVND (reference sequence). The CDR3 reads CASTIYDMIQGANGYTF. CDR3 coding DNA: TGTGCCAGTACTATCTACGACATGATACAGGGGGCTAATGGCTACACCTTC.

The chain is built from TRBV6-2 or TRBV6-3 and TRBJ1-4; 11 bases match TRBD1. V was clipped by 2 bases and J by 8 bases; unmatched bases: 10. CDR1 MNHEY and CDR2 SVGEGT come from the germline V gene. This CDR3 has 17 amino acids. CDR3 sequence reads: CASSYPRGTGGNEKLFF. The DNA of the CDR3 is TGTGCCAGCAGTTACCCGCGCGGGACAGGGGGAAACGAAAAACTGTTTTTT.

In nucleotides, the CDR3 is TGTGCCAGCAGTTCCTCAGCGACAGGCTATGGCTACACCTTC. This translates into CASSSSATGYGYTF. The chain uses TRBV27 and TRBJ1-2, with a weak D call TRBD1 (6 bases). V gave up 4 bases and J gave up 4 bases, with 13 bases separating them. The CDR3 runs to 14 residues. Germline CDR1 is MNHEY and CDR2 is SMNVEV (reference sequence).

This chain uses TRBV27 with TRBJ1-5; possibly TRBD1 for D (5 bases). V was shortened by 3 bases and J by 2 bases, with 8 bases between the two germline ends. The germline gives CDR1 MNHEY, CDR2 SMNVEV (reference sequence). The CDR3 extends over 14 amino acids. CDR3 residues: CASSFEGGNQPQHF. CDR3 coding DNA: TGTGCCAGCAGTTTCGAAGGGGGCAATCAGCCCCAGCATTTT.

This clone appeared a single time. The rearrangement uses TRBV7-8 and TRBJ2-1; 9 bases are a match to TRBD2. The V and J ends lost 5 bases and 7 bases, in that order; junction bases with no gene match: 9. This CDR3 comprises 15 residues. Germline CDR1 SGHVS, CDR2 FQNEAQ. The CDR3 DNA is TGTGCCAGCAGCCCACTAGCGGGTCTCTTGAATGAGCAGTTCTTC. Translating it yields CASSPLAGLLNEQFF.

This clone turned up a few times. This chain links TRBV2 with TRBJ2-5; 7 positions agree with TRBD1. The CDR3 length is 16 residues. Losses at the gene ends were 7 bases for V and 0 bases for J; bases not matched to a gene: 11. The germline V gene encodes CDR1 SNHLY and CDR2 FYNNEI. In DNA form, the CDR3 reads TGTGCCAGCAAGGCTTCGGGACAGAGGAACCAAGAGACCCAGTACTTC. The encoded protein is CASKASGQRNQETQYF.

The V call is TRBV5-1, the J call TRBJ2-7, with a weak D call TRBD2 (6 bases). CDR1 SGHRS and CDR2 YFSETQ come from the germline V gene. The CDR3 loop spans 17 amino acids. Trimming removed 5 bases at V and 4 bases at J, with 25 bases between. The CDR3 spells CASSSRLGRRLNYEQYF. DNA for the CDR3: TGCGCCAGCAGTTCACGGCTGGGGAGGAGGTTGAATTACGAGCAGTACTTC. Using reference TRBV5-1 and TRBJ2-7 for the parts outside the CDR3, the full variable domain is KAGVTQTPRYLIKTRGQQVTLSCSPISGHRSVSWYQQTPGQGLQFLFEYFSETQRNKGNFPGRFSGRQFSNSRSEMNVSTLELGDSALYLCASSSRLGRRLNYEQYFGPGTRLTVT.

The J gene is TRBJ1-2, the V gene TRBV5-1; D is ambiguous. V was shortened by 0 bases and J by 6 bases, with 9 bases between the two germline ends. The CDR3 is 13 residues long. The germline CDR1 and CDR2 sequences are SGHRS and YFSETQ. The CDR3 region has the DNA TGCGCCAGCAGCTTGGCCGGGAGGGATGGCTACACCTTC. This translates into CASSLAGRDGYTF.

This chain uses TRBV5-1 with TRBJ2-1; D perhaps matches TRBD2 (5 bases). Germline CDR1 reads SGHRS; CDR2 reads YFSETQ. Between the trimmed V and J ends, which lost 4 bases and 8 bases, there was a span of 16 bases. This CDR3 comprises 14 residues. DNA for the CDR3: TGCGCCAGCAGCAACGTAGCGTTCGGGGATGAGCAGTTCTTC. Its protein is CASSNVAFGDEQFF.

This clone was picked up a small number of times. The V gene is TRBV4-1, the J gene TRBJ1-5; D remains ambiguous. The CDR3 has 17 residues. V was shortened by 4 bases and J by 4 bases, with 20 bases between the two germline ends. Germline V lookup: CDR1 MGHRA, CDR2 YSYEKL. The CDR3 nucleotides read TGCGCCAGCAGCCCCGGCGCGGGGAGAACGGGGAATCAGCCCCAGCATTTT. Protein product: CASSPGAGRTGNQPQHF.

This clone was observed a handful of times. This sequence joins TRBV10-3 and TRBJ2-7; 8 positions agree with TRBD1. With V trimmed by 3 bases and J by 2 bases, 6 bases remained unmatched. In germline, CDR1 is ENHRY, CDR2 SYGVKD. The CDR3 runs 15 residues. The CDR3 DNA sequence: TGTGCCATCAGTGATTTGGACAGGGCCACCTACGAGCAGTACTTC. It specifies CAISDLDRATYEQYF.

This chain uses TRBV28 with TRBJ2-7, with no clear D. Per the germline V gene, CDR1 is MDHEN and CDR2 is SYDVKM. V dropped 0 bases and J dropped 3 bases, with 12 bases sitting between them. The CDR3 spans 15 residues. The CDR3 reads CASSLWSRTVYEQYF. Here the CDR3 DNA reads TGTGCCAGCAGTTTATGGTCCCGGACGGTCTACGAGCAGTACTTC.

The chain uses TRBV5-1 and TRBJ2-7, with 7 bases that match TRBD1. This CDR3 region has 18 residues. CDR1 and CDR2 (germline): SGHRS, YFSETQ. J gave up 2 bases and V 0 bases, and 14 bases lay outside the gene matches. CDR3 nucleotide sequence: TGCGCCAGCAGCTTGGATGTTTTTCGTTCGGGACAGCCCTACGAGCAGTACTTC. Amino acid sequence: CASSLDVFRSGQPYEQYF.

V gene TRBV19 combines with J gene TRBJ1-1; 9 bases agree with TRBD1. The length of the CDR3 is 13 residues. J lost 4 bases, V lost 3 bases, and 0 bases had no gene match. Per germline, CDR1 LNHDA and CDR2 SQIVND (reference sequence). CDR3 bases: TGTGCCAGTAGTATGGGACAGGGCACTGAAGCTTTCTTT. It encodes CASSMGQGTEAFF.

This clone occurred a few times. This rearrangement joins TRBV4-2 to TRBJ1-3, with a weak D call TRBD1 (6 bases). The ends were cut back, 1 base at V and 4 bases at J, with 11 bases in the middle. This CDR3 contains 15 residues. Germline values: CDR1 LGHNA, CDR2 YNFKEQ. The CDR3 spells CASSQVTGAGNTIYF. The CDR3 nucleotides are TGTGCCAGCAGCCAAGTGACAGGTGCCGGAAACACCATATATTTT.

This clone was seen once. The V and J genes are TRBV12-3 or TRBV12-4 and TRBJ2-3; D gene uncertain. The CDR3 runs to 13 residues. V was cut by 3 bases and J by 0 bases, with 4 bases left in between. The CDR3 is CASSFHSTDTQYF. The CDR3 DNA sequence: TGTGCCAGCAGTTTCCACAGCACAGATACGCAGTATTTT.

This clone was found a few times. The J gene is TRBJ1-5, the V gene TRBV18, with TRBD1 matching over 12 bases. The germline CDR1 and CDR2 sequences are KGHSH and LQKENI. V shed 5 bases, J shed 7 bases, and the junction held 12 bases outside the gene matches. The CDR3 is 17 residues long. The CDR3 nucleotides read TGTGCCAGCTCAGCGGGGACAGGGGGCCGAAATGGGCAGCCCCAGCATTTT. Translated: CASSAGTGGRNGQPQHF.

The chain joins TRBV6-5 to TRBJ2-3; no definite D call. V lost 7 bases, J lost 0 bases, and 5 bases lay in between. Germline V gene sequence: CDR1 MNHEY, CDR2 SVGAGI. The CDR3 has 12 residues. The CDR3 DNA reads TGTGCCAGCAAGGCCAGCACAGATACGCAGTATTTT. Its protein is CASKASTDTQYF.

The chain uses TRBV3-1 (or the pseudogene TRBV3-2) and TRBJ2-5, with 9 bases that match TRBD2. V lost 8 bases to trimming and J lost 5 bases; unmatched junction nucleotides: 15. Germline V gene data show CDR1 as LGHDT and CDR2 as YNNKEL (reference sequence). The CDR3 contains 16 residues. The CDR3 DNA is TGTGCCAGCCGCTTACTAGCGGGCGGGCGATCCGAGACCCAGTACTTC. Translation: CASRLLAGGRSETQYF.

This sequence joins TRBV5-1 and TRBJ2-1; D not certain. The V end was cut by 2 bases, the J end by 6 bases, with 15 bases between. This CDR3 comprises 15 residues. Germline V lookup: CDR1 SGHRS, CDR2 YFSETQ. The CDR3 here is CASSLGTKRSNEQFF. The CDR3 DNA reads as TGCGCCAGCAGCTTAGGAACGAAAAGGAGCAATGAGCAGTTCTTC.

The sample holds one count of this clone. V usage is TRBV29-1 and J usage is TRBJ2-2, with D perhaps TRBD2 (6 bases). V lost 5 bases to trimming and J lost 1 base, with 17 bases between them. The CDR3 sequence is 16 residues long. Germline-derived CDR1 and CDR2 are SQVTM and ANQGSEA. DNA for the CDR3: TGCAGCGTTATGGGACCGCGGGAAAAGAACACCGGGGAGCTGTTTTTT. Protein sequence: CSVMGPREKNTGELFF.

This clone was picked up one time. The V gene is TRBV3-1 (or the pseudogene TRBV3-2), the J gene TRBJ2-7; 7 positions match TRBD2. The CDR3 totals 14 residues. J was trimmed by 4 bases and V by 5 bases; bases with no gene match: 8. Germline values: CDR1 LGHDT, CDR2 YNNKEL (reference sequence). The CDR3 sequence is CASSWGGSIYEQYF. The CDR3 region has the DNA TGTGCCAGCAGCTGGGGGGGGTCTATTTACGAGCAGTACTTC.

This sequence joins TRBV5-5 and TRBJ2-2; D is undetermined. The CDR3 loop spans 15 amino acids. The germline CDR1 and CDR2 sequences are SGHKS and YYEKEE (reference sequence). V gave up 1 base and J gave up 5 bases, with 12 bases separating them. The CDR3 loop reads CASSLFVDRTGELFF. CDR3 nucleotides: TGTGCCAGCAGCTTGTTTGTCGACCGAACCGGGGAGCTGTTTTTT.

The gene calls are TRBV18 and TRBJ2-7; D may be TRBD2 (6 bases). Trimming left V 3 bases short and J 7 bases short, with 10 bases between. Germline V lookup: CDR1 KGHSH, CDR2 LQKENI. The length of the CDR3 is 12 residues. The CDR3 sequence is CASSPTAGEQYF. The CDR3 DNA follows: TGTGCCAGCTCACCTACCGCGGGGGAGCAGTACTTC. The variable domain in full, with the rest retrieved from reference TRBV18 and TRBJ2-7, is NAGVMQNPRHLVRRRGQEARLRCSPMKGHSHVYWYRQLPEEGLKFMVYLQKENIIDESGMPKERFSAEFPKEGPSILRIQQVVRGDSAAYFCASSPTAGEQYFGPGTRLTVT.